These 3 T cell receptor beta chains were all obtained from the same sample, sequenced in a study of blood T cell repertoires in COVID-19. This table comes from immunoSEQ multiplex PCR, and its TCRdb copy is limited to in-frame clones, with some not included. The sample has some 150,000 clones; around 83% are singletons. Sequenced sample: peripheral blood. Every receptor here comes from an elderly woman in a cohort sampled during active or convalescent COVID-19.

This rearrangement joins TRBV5-1 to TRBJ2-2; D gene unclear. V was shortened by 4 bases and J by 4 bases, with 17 bases between the two germline ends. In germline, CDR1 is SGHRS, CDR2 YFSETQ. The CDR3 has 16 amino acids. The CDR3 nucleotides read TGCGCCAGCAGCAGAGAGGCACCGGCGAGCACCGGGGAGCTGTTTTTT. Translated: CASSREAPASTGELFF.

V is TRBV5-1 and J is TRBJ1-2; the D gene is possibly TRBD1 (6 bases). V lost 6 bases and J 8 bases, leaving 23 bases between the germline ends. The CDR3 has 15 residues. CDR1 is SGHRS and CDR2 is YFSETQ in the germline V gene. The CDR3 sequence is CASNPPRTVDKGYTF. CDR3 nucleotides: TGCGCCAGCAATCCGCCGAGGACAGTAGACAAGGGCTACACCTTC.

The rearrangement joins TRBV28 to TRBJ1-2, with D possibly being TRBD1 (6 bases). V lost 7 bases and J 4 bases, leaving 13 bases between the germline ends. CDR1 and CDR2 (germline): MDHEN, SYDVKM. The CDR3 spans 13 residues. The CDR3 sequence is CASIPTDSYGYTF. The CDR3 coding sequence is TGTGCCAGCATTCCGACGGACAGCTATGGCTACACCTTC.